The present T cell receptor beta chain was sequenced within a study of T cell repertoires in cytomegalovirus infection. The overall study: Indicated by public TCR beta signatures were CMV infection and matching HLA type.

MiXCR, applied by TCRdb to the reads, yields one record per CDR3 protein. Here the sample spans around 310,000 distinct CDR3 sequences, 17% being singletons. Overall study findings and caveats: CMV carriers with the relevant HLA were identified by cumulative public TCR beta family frequency. The response measured ex vivo was dominated by TCR beta clonotypes (HLA-C-restricted and CMV-specific).

Germline lookup yields CDR1 MNHNY and CDR2 SVGAGI (reference sequence). After removal of 4 bases from V and 2 bases from J, the junction contained 8 bases not matched to a gene. The CDR3 is 16 amino acids. On this clonotype: Its antigen is as yet unknown.

Sequenced sample: PBMCs. This receptor was identified in a human donor in good health (CMV status not recorded). Some clones in this sample may be carry-over from other donors' samples. The genes are TRBV6-6 and TRBJ2-7; 10 nucleotides agree with TRBD1. DNA of the CDR3: TGTGCCAGCAGTTTGATACCGGGACAGGGGACCTACGAGCAGTACTTC. Translating it yields CASSLIPGQGTYEQYF.